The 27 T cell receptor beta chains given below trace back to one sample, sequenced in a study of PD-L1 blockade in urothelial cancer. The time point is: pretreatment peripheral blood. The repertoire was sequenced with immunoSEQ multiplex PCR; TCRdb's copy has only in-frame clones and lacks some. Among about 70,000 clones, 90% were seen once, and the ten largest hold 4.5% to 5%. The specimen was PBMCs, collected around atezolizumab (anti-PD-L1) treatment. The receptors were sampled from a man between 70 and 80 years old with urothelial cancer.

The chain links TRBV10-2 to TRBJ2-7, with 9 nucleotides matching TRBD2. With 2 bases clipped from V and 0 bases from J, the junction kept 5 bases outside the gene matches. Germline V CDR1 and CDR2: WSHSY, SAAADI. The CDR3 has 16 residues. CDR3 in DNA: TGCGCCAGCAGTGAGGGGGGACTAGCCACCTCCTACGAGCAGTACTTC. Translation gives CASSEGGLATSYEQYF.

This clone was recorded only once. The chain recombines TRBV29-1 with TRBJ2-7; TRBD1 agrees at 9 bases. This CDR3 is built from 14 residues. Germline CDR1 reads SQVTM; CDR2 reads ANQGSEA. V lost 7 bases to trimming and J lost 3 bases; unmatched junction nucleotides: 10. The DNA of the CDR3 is TGCAGCGCCGGGTGGGGGACAGGGAACTACGAGCAGTACTTC. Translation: CSAGWGTGNYEQYF.

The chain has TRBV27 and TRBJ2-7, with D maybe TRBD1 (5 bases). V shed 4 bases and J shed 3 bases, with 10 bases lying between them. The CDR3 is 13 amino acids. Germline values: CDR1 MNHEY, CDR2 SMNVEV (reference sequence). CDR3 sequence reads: CASSSTGNYEQYF. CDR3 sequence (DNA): TGTGCCAGCAGTTCCACAGGAAACTACGAGCAGTACTTC.

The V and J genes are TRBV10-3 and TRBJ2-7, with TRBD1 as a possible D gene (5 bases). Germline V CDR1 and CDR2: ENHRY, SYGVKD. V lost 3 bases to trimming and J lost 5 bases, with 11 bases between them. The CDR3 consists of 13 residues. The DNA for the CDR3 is TGTGCCATCAGTGAAGCAGGGAACCACGAGCAGTACTTC. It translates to CAISEAGNHEQYF.

DNA of the CDR3: TGTGCCAGCTCACCGTACCCTCCGGGACAGGGGCTTAATGAGCAGTTCTTC. It is translated as CASSPYPPGQGLNEQFF. The rearrangement joins TRBV18 to TRBJ2-1, with 10 nucleotides matching TRBD1. V was clipped by 3 bases and J by 7 bases; unmatched bases: 12. Germline CDR1 is KGHSH and CDR2 is LQKENI. There are 17 residues in the CDR3.

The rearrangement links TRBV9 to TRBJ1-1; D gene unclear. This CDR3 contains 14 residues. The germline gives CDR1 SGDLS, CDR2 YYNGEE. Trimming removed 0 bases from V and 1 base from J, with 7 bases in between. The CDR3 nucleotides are TGTGCCAGCAGCGTAGCGTACAGGAACACTGAAGCTTTCTTT. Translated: CASSVAYRNTEAFF. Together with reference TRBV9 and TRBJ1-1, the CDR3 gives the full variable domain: DSGVTQTPKHLITATGQRVTLRCSPRSGDLSVYWYQQSLDQGLQFLIQYYNGEERAKGNILERFSAQQFPDLHSELNLSSLELGDSALYFCASSVAYRNTEAFFGQGTRLTVV.

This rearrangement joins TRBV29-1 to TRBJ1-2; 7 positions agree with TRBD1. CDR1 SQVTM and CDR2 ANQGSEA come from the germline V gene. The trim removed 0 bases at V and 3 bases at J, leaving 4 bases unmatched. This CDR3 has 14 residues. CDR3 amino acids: CSVEDFTGDYGYTF. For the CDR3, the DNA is TGCAGCGTTGAAGATTTCACAGGGGACTATGGCTACACCTTC.

CDR3 sequence reads: CASSFRTGSYNTEAFF. The CDR3 DNA follows: TGCGCCAGCAGCTTTAGGACAGGGAGTTATAACACTGAAGCTTTCTTT. The chain recombines TRBV5-1 with TRBJ1-1, with 8 bases that match TRBD1. Germline V gene data show CDR1 as SGHRS and CDR2 as YFSETQ. Losses at the gene ends were 2 bases for V and 2 bases for J; bases not matched to a gene: 8. This CDR3 is 16 amino acids long.

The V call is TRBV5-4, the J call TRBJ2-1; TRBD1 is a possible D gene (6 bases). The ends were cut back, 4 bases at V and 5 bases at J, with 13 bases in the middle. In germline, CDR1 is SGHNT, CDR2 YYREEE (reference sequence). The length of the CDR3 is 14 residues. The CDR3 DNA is TGTGCCAGCAGCCCCAGAGGGGGAAACAATGAGCAGTTCTTC. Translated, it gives CASSPRGGNNEQFF.

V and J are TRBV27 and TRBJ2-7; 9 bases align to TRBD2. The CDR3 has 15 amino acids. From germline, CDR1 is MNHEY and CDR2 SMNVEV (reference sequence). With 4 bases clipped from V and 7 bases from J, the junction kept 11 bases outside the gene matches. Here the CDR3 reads CASSSDGGRAREQYF. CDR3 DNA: TGTGCCAGCAGTTCAGACGGCGGGAGGGCTCGGGAGCAGTACTTC.

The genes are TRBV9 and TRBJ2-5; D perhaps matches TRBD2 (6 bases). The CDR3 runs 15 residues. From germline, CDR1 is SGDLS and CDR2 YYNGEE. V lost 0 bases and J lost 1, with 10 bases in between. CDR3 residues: CASSVGGRTQETQYF. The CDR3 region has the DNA TGTGCCAGCAGCGTAGGAGGGAGGACCCAAGAGACCCAGTACTTC.

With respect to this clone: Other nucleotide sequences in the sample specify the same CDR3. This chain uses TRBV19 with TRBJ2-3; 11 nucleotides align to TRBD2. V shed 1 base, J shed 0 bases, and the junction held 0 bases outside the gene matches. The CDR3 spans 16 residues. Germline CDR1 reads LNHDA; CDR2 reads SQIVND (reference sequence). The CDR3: CASSIGTSGSTDTQYF. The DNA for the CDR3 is TGTGCCAGTAGTATAGGGACTAGCGGGAGCACAGATACGCAGTATTTT.

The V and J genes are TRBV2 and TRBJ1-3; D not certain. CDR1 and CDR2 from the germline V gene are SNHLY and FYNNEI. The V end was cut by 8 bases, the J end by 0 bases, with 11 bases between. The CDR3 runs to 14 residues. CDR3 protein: CASLQAHSGNTIYF. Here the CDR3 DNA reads TGTGCCAGCCTGCAGGCCCACTCTGGAAACACCATATATTTT.

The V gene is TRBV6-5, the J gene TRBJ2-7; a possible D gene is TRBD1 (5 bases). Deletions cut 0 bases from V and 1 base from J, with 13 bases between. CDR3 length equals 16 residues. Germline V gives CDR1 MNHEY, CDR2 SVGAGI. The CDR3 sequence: CASSYSMGKGSYEQYF. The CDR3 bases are TGTGCCAGCAGTTACTCGATGGGGAAGGGGTCCTACGAGCAGTACTTC.

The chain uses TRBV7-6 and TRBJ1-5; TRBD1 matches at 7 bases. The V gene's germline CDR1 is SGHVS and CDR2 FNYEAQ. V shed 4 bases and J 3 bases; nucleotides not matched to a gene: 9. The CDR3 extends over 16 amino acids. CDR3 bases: TGTGCCAGCAGCTCCTTACCGGGACAGCTCAATCAGCCCCAGCATTTT. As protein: CASSSLPGQLNQPQHF.

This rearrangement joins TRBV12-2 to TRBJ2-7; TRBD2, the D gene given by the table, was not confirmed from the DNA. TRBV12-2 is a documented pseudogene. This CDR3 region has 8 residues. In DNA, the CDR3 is TGTGCAACCCCGGGGGGGTTCTTC. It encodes CATPGGFF.

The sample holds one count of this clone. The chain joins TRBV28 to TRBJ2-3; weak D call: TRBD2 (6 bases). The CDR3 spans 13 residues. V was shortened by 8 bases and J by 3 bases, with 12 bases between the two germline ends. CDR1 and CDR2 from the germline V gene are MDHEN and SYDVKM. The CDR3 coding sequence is TGTGCCAGCTTTCTGGGGGGAACAGATACGCAGTATTTT. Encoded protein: CASFLGGTDTQYF.

This CDR3 is CASGRGGYTF. As DNA, the CDR3 is TGTGCCAGCGGAAGGGGAGGCTACACCTTC. The chain links TRBV28 to TRBJ1-2, with D possibly matching TRBD1 (5 bases). The CDR3 sequence is 10 residues long. With 8 bases removed from V and 8 bases from J, the gap between germline ends came to 9 bases. Germline values: CDR1 MDHEN, CDR2 SYDVKM.

The CDR3 region has the DNA TGTGCCAGCAGTTTACTCAGGGGGCTAGCAGATACGCAGTATTTT. Its translation: CASSLLRGLADTQYF. The chain recombines TRBV28 with TRBJ2-3; 8 bases are shared with TRBD1. V shed 2 bases and J 4 bases; nucleotides not matched to a gene: 5. The length of the CDR3 is 15 residues. Germline assignment: CDR1 MDHEN and CDR2 SYDVKM.

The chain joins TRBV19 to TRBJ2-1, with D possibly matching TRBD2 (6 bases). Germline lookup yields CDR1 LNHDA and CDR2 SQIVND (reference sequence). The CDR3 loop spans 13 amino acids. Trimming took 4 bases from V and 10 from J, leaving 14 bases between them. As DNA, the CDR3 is TGTGCCAGTAGTACCCTAAAGACTAGAGAGCAGTTCTTC. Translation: CASSTLKTREQFF. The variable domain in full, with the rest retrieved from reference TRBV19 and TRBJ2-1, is DGGITQSPKYLFRKEGQNVTLSCEQNLNHDAMYWYRQDPGQGLRLIYYSQIVNDFQKGDIAEGYSVSREKKESFPLTVTSAQKNPTAFYLCASSTLKTREQFFGPGTRLTVL.

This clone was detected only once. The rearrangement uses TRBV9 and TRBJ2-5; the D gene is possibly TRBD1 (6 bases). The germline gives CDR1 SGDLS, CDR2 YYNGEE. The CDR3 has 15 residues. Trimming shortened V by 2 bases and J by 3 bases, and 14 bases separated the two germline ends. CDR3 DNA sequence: TGTGCCAGCAGCGTGTCGGGACACCCCGAAGAGACCCAGTACTTC. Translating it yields CASSVSGHPEETQYF.

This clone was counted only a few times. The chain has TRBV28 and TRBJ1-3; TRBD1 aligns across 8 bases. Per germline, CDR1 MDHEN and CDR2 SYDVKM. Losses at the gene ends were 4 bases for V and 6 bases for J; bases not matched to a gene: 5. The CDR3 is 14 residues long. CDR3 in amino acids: CASSSGQGANTIYF. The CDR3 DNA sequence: TGTGCCAGCAGTTCCGGACAGGGAGCAAACACCATATATTTT.

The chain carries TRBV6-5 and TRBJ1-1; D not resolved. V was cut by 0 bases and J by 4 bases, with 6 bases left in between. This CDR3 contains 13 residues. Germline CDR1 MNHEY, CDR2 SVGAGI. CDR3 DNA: TGTGCCAGCAGTTACTCGCCAGGCACTGAAGCTTTCTTT. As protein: CASSYSPGTEAFF.

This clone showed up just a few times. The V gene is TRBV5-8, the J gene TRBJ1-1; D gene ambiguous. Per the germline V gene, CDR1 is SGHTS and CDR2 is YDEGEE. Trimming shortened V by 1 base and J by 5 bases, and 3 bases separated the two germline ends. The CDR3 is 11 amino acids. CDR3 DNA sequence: TGTGCCAGCAGCTTGTATACTGAAGCTTTCTTT. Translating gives CASSLYTEAFF.

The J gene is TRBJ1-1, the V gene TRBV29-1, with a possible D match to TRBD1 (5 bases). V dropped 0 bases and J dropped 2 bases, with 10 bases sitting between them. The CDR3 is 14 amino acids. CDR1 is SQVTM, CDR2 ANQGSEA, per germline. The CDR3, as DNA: TGCAGCGTTGAAGATGCGGGACGTAACACTGAAGCTTTCTTT. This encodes CSVEDAGRNTEAFF.

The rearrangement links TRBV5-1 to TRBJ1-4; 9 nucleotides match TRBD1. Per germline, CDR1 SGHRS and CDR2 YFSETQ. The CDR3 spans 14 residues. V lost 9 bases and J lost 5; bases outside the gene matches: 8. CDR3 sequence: CATRPGTGNEKLFF. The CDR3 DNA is TGCGCCACCCGACCCGGGACAGGGAATGAAAAACTGTTTTTT. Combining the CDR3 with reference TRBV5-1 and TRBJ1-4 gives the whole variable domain KAGVTQTPRYLIKTRGQQVTLSCSPISGHRSVSWYQQTPGQGLQFLFEYFSETQRNKGNFPGRFSGRQFSNSRSEMNVSTLELGDSALYLCATRPGTGNEKLFFGSGTQLSVL.

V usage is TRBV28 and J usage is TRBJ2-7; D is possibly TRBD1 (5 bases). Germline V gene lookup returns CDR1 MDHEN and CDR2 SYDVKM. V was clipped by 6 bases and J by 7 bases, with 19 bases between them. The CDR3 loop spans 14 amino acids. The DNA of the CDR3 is TGTGCCAGCAGCCCCCACCTGGGCCCAGGGGAGCAGTACTTC. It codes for CASSPHLGPGEQYF.